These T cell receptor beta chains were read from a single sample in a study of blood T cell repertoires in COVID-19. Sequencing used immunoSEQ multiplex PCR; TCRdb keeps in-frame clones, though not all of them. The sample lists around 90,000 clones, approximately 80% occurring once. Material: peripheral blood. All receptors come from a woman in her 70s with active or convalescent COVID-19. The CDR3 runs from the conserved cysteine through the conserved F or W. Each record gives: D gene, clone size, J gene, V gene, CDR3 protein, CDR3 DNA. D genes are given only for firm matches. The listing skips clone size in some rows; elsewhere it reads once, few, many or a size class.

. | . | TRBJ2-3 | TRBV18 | CASSPSQGYSTDTQYF | TGTGCCAGCTCACCGTCCCAGGGTTATAGCACAGATACGCAGTATTTT
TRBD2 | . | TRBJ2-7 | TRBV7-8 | CASSALAGGYSGEQYF | TGTGCCAGCAGCGCCTTAGCGGGGGGTTATTCGGGGGAGCAGTACTTC
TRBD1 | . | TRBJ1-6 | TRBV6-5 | CASTSGGSNSPLHF | TGTGCCAGCACCTCAGGGGGCAGCAATTCACCCCTCCACTTT
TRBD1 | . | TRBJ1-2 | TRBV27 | CASRRQGQGQYGYTF | TGTGCCAGCAGGAGACAGGGACAGGGACAATATGGCTACACCTTC
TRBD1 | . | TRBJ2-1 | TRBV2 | CASNRDSRYNEQFF | TGTGCCAGCAACCGGGACAGCCGATACAATGAGCAGTTCTTC
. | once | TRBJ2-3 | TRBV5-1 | CASSLSAQTDTQYF | TGCGCCAGCAGCTTGTCAGCGCAAACAGATACGCAGTATTTT
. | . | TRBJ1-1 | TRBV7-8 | CASSLVQMNTEAFF | TGTGCCAGCAGCTTAGTACAGATGAACACTGAAGCTTTCTTT
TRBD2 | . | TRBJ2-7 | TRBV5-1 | CASSLEAGGSLEQYF | TGCGCCAGCAGCTTGGAGGCGGGGGGAAGTCTCGAGCAGTACTTC
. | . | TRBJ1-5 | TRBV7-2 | CASSLEVAGYQPQHF | TGTGCCAGCAGCTTAGAGGTAGCAGGGTATCAGCCCCAGCATTTT
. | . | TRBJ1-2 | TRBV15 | CATSRDTVPSGGTYGYTF | TGTGCCACCAGCAGAGATACGGTCCCCTCCGGGGGGACCTATGGCTACACCTTC
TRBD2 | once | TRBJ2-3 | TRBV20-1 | CSASGLEVAGVTDTQYF | TGCAGTGCTAGTGGGCTGGAGGTAGCGGGGGTGACAGATACGCAGTATTTT
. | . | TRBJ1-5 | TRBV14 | CASSPQAGLPQHF | TGTGCCAGCAGCCCTCAAGCGGGCCTGCCCCAGCATTTT
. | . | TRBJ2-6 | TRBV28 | CASSLWGSSGANVLTF | TGTGCCAGCAGTTTATGGGGCAGCTCTGGGGCCAACGTCCTGACTTTC
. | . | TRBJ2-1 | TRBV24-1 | CATDGGLYNEQFF | TGTGCCACGGACGGGGGGCTCTACAATGAGCAGTTCTTC
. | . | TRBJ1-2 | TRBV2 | CASSLTENYGYTF | TGTGCCAGCAGCCTCACGGAGAACTATGGCTACACCTTC
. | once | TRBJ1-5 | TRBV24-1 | CATSLEGDPPHQPQHF | TGTGCCACCAGTCTAGAGGGAGACCCCCCCCATCAGCCCCAGCATTTT
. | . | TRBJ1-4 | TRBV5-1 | CASSFREKLFF | TGCGCCAGCAGCTTCCGGGAAAAACTGTTTTTT
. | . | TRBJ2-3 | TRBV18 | CASSPRAGAPDTQYF | TGTGCCAGCTCACCACGCGCAGGGGCCCCAGATACGCAGTATTTT
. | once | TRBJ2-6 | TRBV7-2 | CASSLPQISGANVLTF | TGTGCCAGCAGCTTACCACAGATCTCTGGGGCCAACGTCCTGACTTTC
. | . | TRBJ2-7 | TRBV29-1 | CSVENTGTSSYEQYF | TGCAGCGTCGAGAATACCGGGACAAGCTCCTACGAGCAGTACTTC
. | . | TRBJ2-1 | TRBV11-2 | CASSFGTQGPYNEQFF | TGTGCCAGCAGCTTCGGAACACAGGGCCCCTACAATGAGCAGTTCTTC